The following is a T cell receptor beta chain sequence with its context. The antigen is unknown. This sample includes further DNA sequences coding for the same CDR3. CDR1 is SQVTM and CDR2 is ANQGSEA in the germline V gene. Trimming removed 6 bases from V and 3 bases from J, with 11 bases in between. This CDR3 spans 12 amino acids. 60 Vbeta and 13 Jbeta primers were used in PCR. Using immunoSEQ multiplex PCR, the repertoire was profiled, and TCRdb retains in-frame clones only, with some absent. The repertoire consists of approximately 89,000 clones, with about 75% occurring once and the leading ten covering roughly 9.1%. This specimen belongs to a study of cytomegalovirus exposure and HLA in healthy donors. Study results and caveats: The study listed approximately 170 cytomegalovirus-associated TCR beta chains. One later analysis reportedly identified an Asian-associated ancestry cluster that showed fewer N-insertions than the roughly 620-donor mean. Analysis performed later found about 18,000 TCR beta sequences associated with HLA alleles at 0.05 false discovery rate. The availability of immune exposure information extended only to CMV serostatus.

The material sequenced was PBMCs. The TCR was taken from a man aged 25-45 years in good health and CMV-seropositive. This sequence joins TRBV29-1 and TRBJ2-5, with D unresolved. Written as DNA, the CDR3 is TGCAGCGTCGCTGTGGCAGAAGAGACCCAGTACTTC. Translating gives CSVAVAEETQYF.